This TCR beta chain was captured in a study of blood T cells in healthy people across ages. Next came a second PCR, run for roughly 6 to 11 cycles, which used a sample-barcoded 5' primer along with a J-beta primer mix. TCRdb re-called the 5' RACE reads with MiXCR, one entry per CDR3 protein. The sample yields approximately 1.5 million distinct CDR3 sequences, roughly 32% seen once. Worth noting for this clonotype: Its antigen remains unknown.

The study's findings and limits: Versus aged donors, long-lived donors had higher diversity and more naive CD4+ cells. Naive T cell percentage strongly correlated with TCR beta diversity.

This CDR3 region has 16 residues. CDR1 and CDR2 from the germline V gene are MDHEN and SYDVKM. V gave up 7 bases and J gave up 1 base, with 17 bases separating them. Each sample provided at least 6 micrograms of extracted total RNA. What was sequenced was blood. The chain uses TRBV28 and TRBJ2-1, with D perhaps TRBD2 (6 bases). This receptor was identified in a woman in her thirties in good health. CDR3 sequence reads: CASTPGAIRSYNEQFF. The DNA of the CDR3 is TGTGCCAGCACCCCGGGAGCCATCCGTTCCTACAATGAGCAGTTCTTC.